The subject of this entry is one TCR beta chain. Its antigen is still unknown. The data stem from a study of OX40 agonist ivuxolimab in advanced cancers. About the study: Of mixed ages from roughly 23 to 80 and averaging approximately 60 years, the group was around 78% male. Overall study findings and caveats: Some patients without response likewise showed low normalized clonal expansion.

Clones were read by immunoSEQ multiplex PCR, and TCRdb kept only the in-frame ones, dropping some. The profile shows about 86,000 clones, around nine tenths of them singletons. Per germline, CDR1 MDHEN and CDR2 SYDVKM. Trimming removed 3 bases at V and 7 bases at J, with 13 bases between. This CDR3 has 14 amino acids. The sequence was collected from an adult with an advanced solid tumor such as melanoma, head and neck, liver or kidney cancer. V usage is TRBV28 and J usage is TRBJ2-4; D is possibly TRBD2 (5 bases). Sequenced here: CD4+ or CD8+ T cells sorted from blood, sampled in a trial of the OX40 agonist ivuxolimab. CDR3 sequence: CASSFPGNGNIQYF. The CDR3 DNA reads TGTGCCAGCAGTTTTCCGGGGAACGGGAACATTCAGTACTTC. Full variable domain (outside the CDR3, taken from reference TRBV28 and TRBJ2-4): DVKVTQSSRYLVKRTGEKVFLECVQDMDHENMFWYRQDPGLGLRLIYFSYDVKMKEKGDIPEGYSVSREKKERFSLILESASTNQTSMYLCASSFPGNGNIQYFGAGTRLSVL.